A single sample is the source of the 22 T cell receptor beta chains below, sequenced in a study of blood T cells in healthy people across ages. Combining a sample-barcoded 5' primer with a J-beta primer mix, a second PCR ran for about 7 to 12 cycles. In TCRdb, the 5' RACE reads were re-called with MiXCR into one record per CDR3 protein. The data show some 710,000 distinct CDR3 sequences, 20% to 25% seen once. The sample was blood. The source is a man between 65 and 85 years old in good health.

This chain uses TRBV30 with TRBJ1-3; no clear D. Germline V gene lookup returns CDR1 GTSNPN and CDR2 SVGIG (reference sequence). The CDR3 has 13 residues. The V gene lost 2 bases and the J gene lost 5 bases, with 10 bases spanning the gap. The CDR3 reads CAWSSVGRNTIYF. For the CDR3, the DNA is TGTGCCTGGAGTAGCGTCGGGAGAAACACCATATATTTT.

The chain has TRBV5-1 and TRBJ1-2; D remains unclear. Between the trimmed V and J ends, which lost 6 bases and 1 base, there was a span of 7 bases. Germline V gene sequence: CDR1 SGHRS, CDR2 YFSETQ. This CDR3 is 12 amino acids long. CDR3 residues: CASINDNYGYTF. CDR3 DNA: TGCGCCAGCATTAACGATAACTATGGCTACACCTTC.

This clonotype was recorded a few times. Compared with germline, one end of the junction differs, possibly owing to a read error. This chain joins TRBV12-3 or TRBV12-4 and TRBJ1-4; a possible D gene is TRBD1 (6 bases). This CDR3 region has 16 residues. CDR3 in DNA: TGTGCCGGCAGTTTCGGACAGTCTGCAACTAATGAAAAACTGTTTTTT. Its translation is CAGSFGQSATNEKLFF.

The chain has TRBV24-1 and TRBJ2-7; no clear D gene. Germline lookup yields CDR1 KGHDR and CDR2 SFDVKD. There are 14 residues in the CDR3. V shed 2 bases and J shed 7 bases, with 14 bases lying between them. The CDR3 DNA reads as TGTGCCACCAGTGATTCAAACGTCTCCGGAGAGCAGTACTTC. Translation: CATSDSNVSGEQYF.

This clonotype turned up a few times. The V and J genes are TRBV14 and TRBJ2-1; possible D gene TRBD2, 6 bases. The CDR3 loop spans 14 amino acids. Trimming removed 2 bases at V and 6 bases at J, with 11 bases between. The germline V gene has CDR1 SGHDN and CDR2 FVKESK. CDR3 protein: CASSQLGTSNEQFF. The CDR3 DNA reads TGTGCCAGCAGCCAATTAGGGACTTCCAATGAGCAGTTCTTC.

This clonotype was seen a few times. The chain uses TRBV24-1 and TRBJ2-3, with 7 bases matching TRBD1. Germline values: CDR1 KGHDR, CDR2 SFDVKD. The CDR3 has 16 amino acids. V shed 3 bases, J shed 0 bases, and the junction held 5 bases outside the gene matches. The CDR3, as DNA: TGTGCCACCAGTGATCCGGGACAGAGTAGCACAGATACGCAGTATTTT. This sequence encodes CATSDPGQSSTDTQYF.

This clonotype has just a few counts. The chain is built from TRBV25-1 and TRBJ2-7, with a possible D match to TRBD2 (5 bases). CDR1 and CDR2 from the germline V gene are MGHDK and SYGVNS. The CDR3 loop spans 15 amino acids. V lost 5 bases and J 1 base, leaving 15 bases between the germline ends. For the CDR3, the DNA is TGTGCCAGCAGTCGAATAGGAGACTATTCCTACGAGCAGTACTTC. As protein: CASSRIGDYSYEQYF.

This chain joins TRBV6-4 and TRBJ2-1, with D perhaps assigned TRBD1 or TRBD2 (5 bases each). V lost 3 bases and J 6 bases, leaving 15 bases between the germline ends. CDR1 is MRHNA, CDR2 SNTAGT, per germline. This CDR3 region has 15 residues. In nucleotides, the CDR3 is TGTGCCAGCAGTGAAGGGACCCTCCCCGGCAATGAGCAGTTCTTC. Its translation is CASSEGTLPGNEQFF.

This clonotype was counted a few times. V gene TRBV4-3 combines with J gene TRBJ2-5; D tentatively reads TRBD1 or TRBD2 (5 bases each). The DNA end favors TRBJ2-1, so the J call may be wrong. Germline V gene lookup returns CDR1 LGHNA and CDR2 YSLEER. This CDR3 has 14 residues. The CDR3 region has the DNA TGCGCCAGCAGCCAAGTCGTCGGGGCAAATGAGCAGTTCTTC. Translation: CASSQVVGANEQFF.

The chain carries TRBV27 and TRBJ2-1, with D possibly matching TRBD2 (6 bases). Trimming took 0 bases from V and 8 from J, leaving 8 bases between them. CDR1 is MNHEY, CDR2 SMNVEV, per germline (reference sequence). The CDR3 runs 13 residues. In nucleotides, the CDR3 is TGTGCCAGCAGTTTATCTGCTAGCGATGAGCAGTTCTTC. Protein sequence: CASSLSASDEQFF.

This clonotype was recorded at least ten times. The chain is built from TRBV29-1 and TRBJ2-5; D is unclear. The J call could be wrong; TRBJ2-7 is a better fit for the DNA end. The CDR3 length is 11 residues. Germline CDR1 SQVTM, CDR2 ANQGSEA. CDR3 amino acids: CSVARSYEQYF. CDR3 DNA sequence: TGCAGCGTTGCCAGGTCCTACGAGCAGTACTTC.

This clonotype was seen more than once but under ten times. As DNA, the CDR3 is TGCAGCGTTCTCCGGGGAAACGCTGAAGCTTTCTTT. Amino acid sequence: CSVLRGNAEAFF. This chain uses TRBV29-1 with TRBJ1-1; no definite D call. This CDR3 comprises 12 residues. Germline values: CDR1 SQVTM, CDR2 ANQGSEA. Trimming shortened V by 5 bases and J by 6 bases, and 13 bases separated the two germline ends.

This clonotype came up many times. J is TRBJ2-7 and V is TRBV12-3 or TRBV12-4; D gene uncertain. The V gene lost 5 bases and the J gene lost 2 bases, with 7 bases spanning the gap. The CDR3 is 12 residues long. This CDR3 is CASSRRAYEQYF. The CDR3 coding sequence is TGTGCCAGCAGTCGACGGGCCTACGAGCAGTACTTC.

Remarks on this clonotype: One end of the junction fails to match germline, which may point to a read error. This rearrangement joins TRBV24-1 to TRBJ2-2, with D perhaps being TRBD1 or TRBD2 (5 bases each). Germline CDR1 and CDR2: KGHDR and SFDVKD. The CDR3 length is 16 residues. The CDR3, as DNA: TGTGCCACCAGTGAGGCCGGACACAATACCGGTGGGGAGCTGCTTTTT. Translating gives CATSEAGHNTGGELLF.

This clonotype came up a few times. This chain connects TRBV10-3 to TRBJ2-7; D possibly corresponds to TRBD2 (6 bases). Trimming cost V 3 bases and J 4 bases, with 10 bases left between them. Germline V CDR1 and CDR2: ENHRY, SYGVKD. There are 13 residues in the CDR3. CDR3 in amino acids: CAISDGREYEQYF. In DNA, the CDR3 is TGTGCCATCAGTGACGGGCGGGAATACGAGCAGTACTTC.

This clonotype turned up a few times. The gene calls are TRBV29-1 and TRBJ1-3, with TRBD1 identical over 11 bases. CDR1 is SQVTM, CDR2 ANQGSEA, per germline. V gave up 4 bases and J gave up 3 bases; unmatched junction bases: 8. The CDR3 has 16 residues. The CDR3 DNA is TGCAGCGTTGTGGGACAGGGGGAAAGTGATGGAAACACCATATATTTT. Its protein product is CSVVGQGESDGNTIYF.

This clonotype was observed a few times. This chain links TRBV7-2 with TRBJ2-1; the match to TRBD1 covers 8 bases. This CDR3 has 15 amino acids. Germline V gene lookup returns CDR1 SGHTA and CDR2 FQGNSA. J lost 7 bases, V lost 1 base, and 6 bases had no gene match. The CDR3 reads CASSLGQGHENEQFF. In nucleotides, the CDR3 is TGTGCCAGCAGCTTAGGACAGGGGCATGAAAATGAGCAGTTCTTC.

The rearrangement links TRBV6-5 to TRBJ1-5; 7 positions match TRBD1. CDR3 size: 14 residues. V lost 6 bases to trimming and J lost 3 bases; unmatched junction nucleotides: 5. Germline CDR1 MNHEY, CDR2 SVGAGI. The CDR3 spells CASSRTGYNQPQHF. CDR3 sequence (DNA): TGTGCCAGCAGCCGGACAGGATACAATCAGCCCCAGCATTTT.

The chain is built from TRBV6-6 and TRBJ1-2, with TRBD1 matching over 10 bases. Losses at the gene ends were 6 bases for V and 6 bases for J; bases not matched to a gene: 10. The CDR3 is 15 residues long. Germline-derived CDR1 and CDR2 are MNHNY and SVGAGI (reference sequence). CDR3 region: CASRPPTGGSHGYTF. The CDR3 DNA is TGTGCCAGCAGGCCGCCGACAGGGGGCTCCCATGGCTACACCTTC.

The rearrangement links TRBV6-5 to TRBJ2-2, with 9 positions matching TRBD1. Germline assignment: CDR1 MNHEY and CDR2 SVGAGI. J gave up 3 bases and V 4 bases, and 3 bases lay outside the gene matches. CDR3 length equals 15 residues. The CDR3 sequence is CASSWGQGYTGELFF. The CDR3 nucleotides are TGTGCCAGCAGTTGGGGACAGGGATACACCGGGGAGCTGTTTTTT.

This chain uses TRBV12-3 or TRBV12-4 with TRBJ2-5; 8 bases are shared with TRBD1. The closer fit of TRBJ2-1 to the DNA end suggests the J call may be wrong. This CDR3 contains 16 residues. The CDR3: CASSFMAQGGTNEQFF. In nucleotides, the CDR3 is TGTGCCAGCAGTTTCATGGCACAGGGGGGTACGAATGAGCAGTTCTTC.

This clonotype has just a few counts. The chain recombines TRBV24-1 with TRBJ2-3; D not resolved. This CDR3 region has 12 residues. V lost 7 bases, J lost 2 bases, and 6 bases lay in between. CDR1 KGHDR and CDR2 SFDVKD come from the germline V gene. The CDR3 protein is CATRGNTDTQYF. The CDR3 DNA reads as TGTGCCACCAGGGGTAACACAGATACGCAGTATTTT.